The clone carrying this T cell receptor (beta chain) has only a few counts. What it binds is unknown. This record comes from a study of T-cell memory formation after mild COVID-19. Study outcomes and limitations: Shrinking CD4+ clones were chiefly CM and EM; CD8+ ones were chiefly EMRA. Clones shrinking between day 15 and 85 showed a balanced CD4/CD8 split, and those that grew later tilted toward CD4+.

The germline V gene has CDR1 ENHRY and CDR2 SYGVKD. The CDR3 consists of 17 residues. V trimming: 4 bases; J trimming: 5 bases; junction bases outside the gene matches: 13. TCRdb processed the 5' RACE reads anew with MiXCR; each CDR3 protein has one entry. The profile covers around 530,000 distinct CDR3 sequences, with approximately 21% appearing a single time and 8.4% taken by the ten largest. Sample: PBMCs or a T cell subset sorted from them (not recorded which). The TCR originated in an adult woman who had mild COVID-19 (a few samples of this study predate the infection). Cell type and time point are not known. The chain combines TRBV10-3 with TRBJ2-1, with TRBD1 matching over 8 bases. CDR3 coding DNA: TGTGCCATCAGTGTATTAAACCCAGGACAGGGACACAATGAGCAGTTCTTC. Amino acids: CAISVLNPGQGHNEQFF.